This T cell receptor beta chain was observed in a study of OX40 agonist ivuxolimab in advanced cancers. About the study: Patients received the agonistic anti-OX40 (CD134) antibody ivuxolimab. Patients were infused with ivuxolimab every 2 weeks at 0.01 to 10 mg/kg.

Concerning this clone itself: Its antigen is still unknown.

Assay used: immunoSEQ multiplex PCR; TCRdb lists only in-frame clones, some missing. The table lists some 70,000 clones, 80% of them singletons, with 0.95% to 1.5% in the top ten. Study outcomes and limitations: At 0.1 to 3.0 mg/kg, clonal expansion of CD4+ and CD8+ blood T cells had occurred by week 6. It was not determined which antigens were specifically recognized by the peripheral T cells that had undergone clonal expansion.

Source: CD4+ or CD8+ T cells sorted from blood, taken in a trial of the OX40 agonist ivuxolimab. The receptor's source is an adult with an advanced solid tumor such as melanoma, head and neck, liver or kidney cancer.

This CDR3 reads CASSRLYNEQFF. CDR3 nucleotide sequence: TGTGCCAGCAGCCGACTCTACAATGAGCAGTTCTTC. This chain joins TRBV14 and TRBJ2-1; D unresolved. Trimming removed 4 bases at V and 3 bases at J, with 4 bases between. The CDR3 has 12 residues. The V gene's germline CDR1 is SGHDN and CDR2 FVKESK. Combining the CDR3 with reference TRBV14 and TRBJ2-1 gives the whole variable domain EAGVTQFPSHSVIEKGQTVTLRCDPISGHDNLYWYRRVMGKEIKFLLHFVKESKQDESGMPNNRFLAERTGGTYSTLKVQPAELEDSGVYFCASSRLYNEQFFGPGTRLTVL.